A selection of T cell receptor beta chains follows, all from one sample in a study of lymphopenia after photon versus proton radiotherapy. Clones were sequenced by immunoSEQ multiplex PCR, and TCRdb holds only the in-frame ones, with some missing. The profile covers 60,000 or so clones, with approximately 83% appearing a single time and about 2% taken by the ten largest. The sequences come from peripheral blood, collected from a patient treated with photon-based radiotherapy. These receptors were obtained from a man aged 35 to 55 with gastric cancer. Each CDR3 is given with its conserved first and last residue. The D gene is left open where the match is weak. Size is stated for part of the rows, as once, few or many counts, or as a class when the clone is expanded.

v_call: TRBV29-1; j_call: TRBJ2-3; d_call: TRBD2; clone_size: .; cdr3_aa: CSVEDQFGGVPDTQYF; cdr3_nt: TGCAGCGTTGAAGATCAATTCGGGGGGGTTCCAGATACGCAGTATTTT
v_call: TRBV5-1; j_call: TRBJ2-3; d_call: TRBD2; clone_size: once; cdr3_aa: CASSSGLVQADTQYF; cdr3_nt: TGCGCCAGCAGCTCCGGACTAGTTCAGGCAGATACGCAGTATTTT
v_call: TRBV5-1; j_call: TRBJ1-6; d_call: .; clone_size: .; cdr3_aa: CASSQGTLGSPLHF; cdr3_nt: TGCGCCAGCAGCCAAGGGACCTTAGGTTCACCCCTCCACTTT
v_call: TRBV6-5; j_call: TRBJ2-5; d_call: TRBD2; clone_size: .; cdr3_aa: CASSPGTRKETQYF; cdr3_nt: TGTGCCAGCAGTCCCGGGACTAGGAAAGAGACCCAGTACTTC
v_call: TRBV5-1; j_call: TRBJ1-6; d_call: TRBD1; clone_size: .; cdr3_aa: CASSPKLQGSSYNSPLHF; cdr3_nt: TGCGCCAGCAGCCCGAAATTACAGGGGAGCTCCTATAATTCACCCCTCCACTTT
v_call: TRBV5-4; j_call: TRBJ2-5; d_call: TRBD2; clone_size: .; cdr3_aa: CASSLAGGRETQYF; cdr3_nt: TGTGCCAGCAGCTTGGCGGGGGGGCGAGAGACCCAGTACTTC
v_call: TRBV19; j_call: TRBJ2-7; d_call: .; clone_size: .; cdr3_aa: CASSHSAGWEQYF; cdr3_nt: TGCGCCAGTAGCCACTCCGCGGGGTGGGAGCAGTACTTC
v_call: TRBV7-9; j_call: TRBJ2-7; d_call: TRBD2; clone_size: .; cdr3_aa: CASSSRTSGEKQYF; cdr3_nt: TGTGCCAGCAGCTCCCGGACTAGCGGGGAAAAGCAGTACTTC
v_call: TRBV7-3; j_call: TRBJ2-2; d_call: .; clone_size: once; cdr3_aa: CASSLRNTGELFF; cdr3_nt: TGTGCCAGCAGCTTGAGGAACACCGGGGAGCTGTTTTTT
v_call: TRBV7-9; j_call: TRBJ1-1; d_call: .; clone_size: .; cdr3_aa: CASSLGRRQEAFF; cdr3_nt: TGTGCCAGCAGCTTGGGAAGGCGACAGGAAGCTTTCTTT
v_call: TRBV30; j_call: TRBJ1-1; d_call: .; clone_size: few; cdr3_aa: CAWSPTREAFF; cdr3_nt: TGTGCCTGGAGCCCAACACGAGAAGCTTTCTTT
v_call: TRBV11-3; j_call: TRBJ2-2; d_call: .; clone_size: .; cdr3_aa: CASSLDVGELFF; cdr3_nt: TGTGCCAGCAGCTTAGATGTCGGGGAGCTGTTTTTT
v_call: TRBV4-1; j_call: TRBJ1-1; d_call: TRBD1; clone_size: .; cdr3_aa: CASSQVFGTGAGEAFF; cdr3_nt: TGCGCCAGCAGCCAAGTATTCGGGACAGGGGCAGGTGAAGCTTTCTTT
v_call: TRBV7-9; j_call: TRBJ1-1; d_call: TRBD1; clone_size: few; cdr3_aa: CASSPTGDLEAFF; cdr3_nt: TGTGCCAGCAGCCCGACAGGGGATCTTGAAGCTTTCTTT
v_call: TRBV19; j_call: TRBJ2-2; d_call: TRBD1; clone_size: .; cdr3_aa: CASSATGGQTGELFF; cdr3_nt: TGTGCCAGTAGTGCGACAGGGGGTCAAACCGGGGAGCTGTTTTTT
v_call: TRBV9; j_call: TRBJ2-2; d_call: .; clone_size: .; cdr3_aa: CASSPRRGFGELFF; cdr3_nt: TGTGCCAGCAGCCCCCGTCGTGGGTTCGGGGAGCTGTTTTTT
v_call: TRBV9; j_call: TRBJ1-6; d_call: .; clone_size: .; cdr3_aa: CASSEHGGSPLHF; cdr3_nt: TGTGCCAGCAGCGAGCACGGGGGCTCACCCCTCCACTTT
v_call: TRBV27; j_call: TRBJ2-7; d_call: .; clone_size: .; cdr3_aa: CASSLGPTTLYEQYF; cdr3_nt: TGTGCCAGCAGTTTGGGGCCGACCACTTTATACGAGCAGTACTTC
v_call: TRBV5-6; j_call: TRBJ2-7; d_call: TRBD2; clone_size: .; cdr3_aa: CASSPAWERGAQYF; cdr3_nt: TGTGCCAGCAGCCCCGCATGGGAGCGGGGAGCGCAGTACTTC
v_call: TRBV5-1; j_call: TRBJ2-7; d_call: .; clone_size: .; cdr3_aa: CASSFAGSYEQYF; cdr3_nt: TGCGCCAGCAGCTTCGCAGGTTCCTACGAGCAGTACTTC
v_call: TRBV9; j_call: TRBJ1-1; d_call: .; clone_size: .; cdr3_aa: CASSVGGAMNTEAFF; cdr3_nt: TGTGCCAGCAGCGTAGGTGGAGCCATGAACACTGAAGCTTTCTTT
v_call: TRBV5-4; j_call: TRBJ2-3; d_call: .; clone_size: once; cdr3_aa: CASSLEQGTDTQYF; cdr3_nt: TGTGCCAGCAGCTTGGAACAAGGCACAGATACGCAGTATTTT
v_call: TRBV5-4; j_call: TRBJ2-5; d_call: TRBD2; clone_size: .; cdr3_aa: CASSLAGGRETQYF; cdr3_nt: TGTGCCAGCAGCTTGGCGGGAGGTAGAGAGACCCAGTACTTC
v_call: TRBV5-4; j_call: TRBJ2-7; d_call: TRBD2; clone_size: .; cdr3_aa: CASSLAGGGSYEQYF; cdr3_nt: TGTGCCAGCAGCTTGGCCGGCGGGGGTTCCTACGAGCAGTACTTC
v_call: TRBV14; j_call: TRBJ1-2; d_call: TRBD1; clone_size: .; cdr3_aa: CASSRQTGTDYGYTF; cdr3_nt: TGTGCCAGCAGCCGACAAACAGGGACAGACTATGGCTACACCTTC
v_call: TRBV2; j_call: TRBJ1-1; d_call: .; clone_size: .; cdr3_aa: CATQMEGVKAFF; cdr3_nt: TGTGCCACCCAAATGGAGGGGGTAAAAGCTTTCTTT
v_call: TRBV7-2; j_call: TRBJ1-3; d_call: TRBD1; clone_size: .; cdr3_aa: CASSTQGFSGNTIYF; cdr3_nt: TGTGCCAGCAGCACACAGGGGTTCTCTGGAAACACCATATATTTT
v_call: TRBV30; j_call: TRBJ2-5; d_call: TRBD1; clone_size: .; cdr3_aa: CAWGTGKETQYF; cdr3_nt: TGTGCCTGGGGGACAGGGAAAGAGACCCAGTACTTC
v_call: TRBV7-2; j_call: TRBJ2-1; d_call: .; clone_size: .; cdr3_aa: CASTSRSPYNEQFF; cdr3_nt: TGTGCCAGCACCTCCCGCAGCCCCTACAATGAGCAGTTCTTC
v_call: TRBV9; j_call: TRBJ2-7; d_call: .; clone_size: .; cdr3_aa: CASSAMTENYEQYF; cdr3_nt: TGTGCCAGCAGCGCGATGACTGAGAACTACGAGCAGTACTTC
v_call: TRBV5-1; j_call: TRBJ1-5; d_call: TRBD1; clone_size: .; cdr3_aa: CASSITGGGNQPQHF; cdr3_nt: TGCGCCAGCAGCATTACAGGGGGCGGCAATCAGCCCCAGCATTTT
v_call: TRBV5-1; j_call: TRBJ2-7; d_call: TRBD1; clone_size: .; cdr3_aa: CASSLQGAAYEQYF; cdr3_nt: TGCGCCAGCAGCTTACAGGGGGCGGCGTACGAGCAGTACTTC
v_call: TRBV12-5; j_call: TRBJ1-1; d_call: TRBD1; clone_size: .; cdr3_aa: CASGRGQGGHTEAFF; cdr3_nt: TGTGCTAGTGGCCGGGGACAGGGAGGCCACACTGAAGCTTTCTTT
v_call: TRBV7-2; j_call: TRBJ2-5; d_call: .; clone_size: .; cdr3_aa: CASSLYQGGGTQYF; cdr3_nt: TGTGCCAGCAGCTTATACCAGGGAGGCGGGACCCAGTACTTC
v_call: TRBV19; j_call: TRBJ2-3; d_call: .; clone_size: .; cdr3_aa: CASSEGFRDTQYF; cdr3_nt: TGTGCCAGTAGTGAGGGTTTTAGGGATACGCAGTATTTT
v_call: TRBV7-3; j_call: TRBJ2-3; d_call: .; clone_size: .; cdr3_aa: CASSPNPSDTQYF; cdr3_nt: TGTGCCAGCAGCCCAAACCCCTCAGATACGCAGTATTTT
v_call: TRBV2; j_call: TRBJ1-1; d_call: TRBD1; clone_size: once; cdr3_aa: CASRRDRVLNTEAFF; cdr3_nt: TGTGCCAGCAGACGCGACAGGGTTCTGAACACTGAAGCTTTCTTT
v_call: TRBV30; j_call: TRBJ2-7; d_call: .; clone_size: few; cdr3_aa: CAWRGTGGYEQYF; cdr3_nt: TGTGCCTGGAGGGGAACCGGGGGCTACGAGCAGTACTTC
v_call: TRBV6-5; j_call: TRBJ2-4; d_call: .; clone_size: once; cdr3_aa: CASSYSGGPENIQYF; cdr3_nt: TGTGCCAGCAGTTACTCAGGGGGGCCGGAAAACATTCAGTACTTC
v_call: TRBV19; j_call: TRBJ1-4; d_call: TRBD1; clone_size: .; cdr3_aa: CASSIVRTGGNEKLFF; cdr3_nt: TGTGCCAGTAGTATAGTCCGGACAGGGGGGAATGAAAAACTGTTTTTT
v_call: TRBV11-2; j_call: TRBJ2-7; d_call: TRBD2; clone_size: .; cdr3_aa: CASSLDWMASGAYEQYF; cdr3_nt: TGTGCCAGCAGCTTAGATTGGATGGCTAGCGGGGCCTACGAGCAGTACTTC
v_call: TRBV9; j_call: TRBJ2-5; d_call: .; clone_size: few; cdr3_aa: CASSVDTGRGETQYF; cdr3_nt: TGTGCCAGCAGCGTCGACACAGGGCGGGGGGAGACCCAGTACTTC
v_call: TRBV6-5; j_call: TRBJ1-5; d_call: TRBD1; clone_size: .; cdr3_aa: CASRDRGGGEPQHF; cdr3_nt: TGTGCCAGCAGGGATAGAGGAGGGGGCGAGCCCCAGCATTTT
v_call: TRBV2; j_call: TRBJ2-3; d_call: .; clone_size: .; cdr3_aa: CASSLEEDTQYF; cdr3_nt: TGTGCCAGCAGTTTGGAAGAAGATACGCAGTATTTT
v_call: TRBV19; j_call: TRBJ2-3; d_call: .; clone_size: once; cdr3_aa: CASTDGRSTDTQYF; cdr3_nt: TGTGCCAGTACCGATGGGAGGTCTACAGATACGCAGTATTTT
v_call: TRBV7-2; j_call: TRBJ2-4; d_call: .; clone_size: .; cdr3_aa: CASSLSTLAKNIQYF; cdr3_nt: TGTGCCAGCAGCTTATCTACCTTAGCCAAAAACATTCAGTACTTC
v_call: TRBV4-3; j_call: TRBJ2-1; d_call: .; clone_size: .; cdr3_aa: CASSQGGQISGEQFF; cdr3_nt: TGCGCCAGCAGCCAAGGAGGACAGATTAGCGGTGAGCAGTTCTTC
v_call: TRBV11-2; j_call: TRBJ2-7; d_call: .; clone_size: .; cdr3_aa: CASSLTSYEQYF; cdr3_nt: TGTGCCAGCAGCTTAACCTCCTACGAGCAGTACTTC
v_call: TRBV18; j_call: TRBJ1-3; d_call: .; clone_size: .; cdr3_aa: CASSPASGSGNTIYF; cdr3_nt: TGTGCCAGCTCACCGGCAAGCGGGTCTGGAAACACCATATATTTT
v_call: TRBV6-5; j_call: TRBJ2-7; d_call: .; clone_size: .; cdr3_aa: CASSYSSGSYEQYF; cdr3_nt: TGTGCCAGCAGTTACTCGTCAGGGTCCTACGAGCAGTACTTC
v_call: TRBV5-4; j_call: TRBJ2-7; d_call: .; clone_size: .; cdr3_aa: CASSSGQNPYEQYF; cdr3_nt: TGTGCCAGCAGCTCCGGACAGAATCCCTACGAGCAGTACTTC
v_call: TRBV21-1; j_call: TRBJ2-3; d_call: .; clone_size: .; cdr3_aa: CASSKGCLGSPSTDTQYF; cdr3_nt: TGTGCCAGCAGCAAAGGATGTTTGGGGAGCCCTAGCACAGATACGCAGTATTTT
v_call: TRBV4-3; j_call: TRBJ2-7; d_call: .; clone_size: .; cdr3_aa: CASSQDRRRGGEQYF; cdr3_nt: TGCGCCAGCAGCCAAGATCGGCGCAGGGGAGGCGAGCAGTACTTC
v_call: TRBV2; j_call: TRBJ1-4; d_call: .; clone_size: .; cdr3_aa: CASSVKEKLFF; cdr3_nt: TGTGCCAGCAGTGTAAAAGAAAAACTGTTTTTT
v_call: TRBV18; j_call: TRBJ2-4; d_call: .; clone_size: .; cdr3_aa: CASSPIKNIQYF; cdr3_nt: TGTGCCAGCTCACCAATAAAAAACATTCAGTACTTC